The present T cell receptor (beta chain) was sequenced within a study of T cell changes during pregnancy in multiple sclerosis. This clone was counted once. V was clipped by 5 bases and J by 4 bases; unmatched bases: 11. Germline CDR1 SGHAT, CDR2 FQDESV (reference sequence). CDR3 length: 16 amino acids. The table came from immunoSEQ multiplex PCR; TCRdb's copy has only in-frame clones and leaves some out. The sample shows tens of thousands of clones, approximately 94% of them seen only once. The V and J genes are TRBV11-1 and TRBJ2-3; 8 bases agree with TRBD1. The source material was peripheral blood, sampled in the third trimester of pregnancy. This TCR was recovered from a female donor with multiple sclerosis, enrolled in a pregnancy study. CDR3 region: CASSRWTGPRSDTQYF. DNA of the CDR3: TGTGCCAGCAGCCGGTGGACAGGGCCCCGGTCAGATACGCAGTATTTT.